Below are 31 T cell receptor beta chains sequenced from a single sample in a study of blood T cell repertoires in COVID-19. Clones were sequenced by immunoSEQ multiplex PCR, and TCRdb holds only the in-frame ones, with some missing. Counted here are roughly 250,000 clones, 75% to 95% occurring once; the ten biggest clones make up 1.5% to 2%. Material: PBMCs or T cells enriched from blood (not recorded which). These receptors were obtained from a young woman who had recovered from COVID-19.

Remarks on this clone: Other DNA sequences in this specimen translate into the identical CDR3. The rearrangement links TRBV19 to TRBJ1-5; TRBD1 might be the D (5 bases). Germline V gene sequence: CDR1 LNHDA, CDR2 SQIVND (reference sequence). The CDR3 totals 13 residues. The V and J ends lost 3 bases and 5 bases respectively, with 8 bases between them. The CDR3 protein is CASSIVRDQPQHF. The CDR3 region has the DNA TGTGCCAGTAGTATTGTCAGGGATCAGCCCCAGCATTTT.

This chain uses TRBV4-2 with TRBJ2-1; D is perhaps TRBD1 (6 bases). Germline-derived CDR1 and CDR2 are LGHNA and YNFKEQ. The CDR3 has 16 amino acids. Trimming took off 0 bases at V and 8 bases at J, with 17 bases between the two ends. The DNA of the CDR3 is TGTGCCAGCAGCCAAGAGATGGGGGCTTTTGACTATGAGCAGTTCTTC. It specifies CASSQEMGAFDYEQFF.

V usage is TRBV9 and J usage is TRBJ2-1, with TRBD2 matching over 9 bases. CDR3 size: 17 residues. The junction had 8 bases not matched to a gene; V was cut back by 4 bases and J by 0 bases. Germline V lookup: CDR1 SGDLS, CDR2 YYNGEE. The CDR3 nucleotides are TGTGCCAGCAGCAATGACAGACTAGCGGCCTCCTACAATGAGCAGTTCTTC. Encoded protein: CASSNDRLAASYNEQFF.

V gene TRBV2 combines with J gene TRBJ2-7; a weak D match, TRBD1 (8 bases). Trimming shortened V by 6 bases and J by 1 base, and 13 bases separated the two germline ends. The CDR3 sequence is 14 residues long. Germline lookup yields CDR1 SNHLY and CDR2 FYNNEI. For the CDR3, the DNA is TGTGCCAGCAGGGGAGGGACAGGATCCTACGAGCAGTACTTC. This encodes CASRGGTGSYEQYF. The full variable domain, rest sourced from reference TRBV2 and TRBJ2-7, is EPEVTQTPSHQVTQMGQEVILRCVPISNHLYFYWYRQILGQKVEFLVSFYNNEISEKSEIFDDQFSVERPDGSNFTLKIRSTKLEDSAMYFCASRGGTGSYEQYFGPGTRLTVT.

Details on this clone: At one end the junction does not follow the germline gene, possibly because of a read error. The rearrangement uses TRBV5-5 and TRBJ2-5, with 12 bases that match TRBD2. CDR1 is SGHKS and CDR2 is YYEKEE in the germline V gene (reference sequence). The CDR3 spans 15 residues. The CDR3 loop is CSSSGGTSGLGTQYF. CDR3 coding DNA: TGTTCCAGCAGCGGGGGGACTAGCGGGTTGGGGACCCAGTACTTC.

This clone was recorded only once. The rearrangement joins TRBV24-1 to TRBJ1-2, with TRBD1 as a possible D gene (5 bases). From germline, CDR1 is KGHDR and CDR2 SFDVKD. The CDR3 consists of 14 residues. V shed 3 bases and J shed 3 bases, with 10 bases lying between them. In nucleotides, the CDR3 is TGTGCCACCAGTGATGGGCAGGGCTACTATGGCTACACCTTC. Translation: CATSDGQGYYGYTF.

The J gene is TRBJ1-5, the V gene TRBV2, with 10 bases identical to TRBD1. The trim removed 8 bases at V and 5 bases at J, leaving 3 bases unmatched. CDR3 size: 13 residues. The V gene's germline CDR1 is SNHLY and CDR2 FYNNEI. CDR3 in amino acids: CASGGTGDQPQHF. The CDR3 region has the DNA TGTGCCAGCGGGGGGACAGGGGATCAGCCCCAGCATTTT.

This chain links TRBV14 with TRBJ2-7, with TRBD2 identical over 9 bases. Germline V CDR1 and CDR2: SGHDN, FVKESK. V lost 4 bases and J lost 4; bases outside the gene matches: 20. This CDR3 contains 19 residues. The CDR3 DNA sequence: TGTGCCAGCAGCCCGTGGGGACCTACCTCTAGCGGGATCTCATACGAGCAGTACTTC. It yields the protein CASSPWGPTSSGISYEQYF. Drawing the rest from reference TRBV14 and TRBJ2-7, the complete variable domain is EAGVTQFPSHSVIEKGQTVTLRCDPISGHDNLYWYRRVMGKEIKFLLHFVKESKQDESGMPNNRFLAERTGGTYSTLKVQPAELEDSGVYFCASSPWGPTSSGISYEQYFGPGTRLTVT.

The chain is built from TRBV7-9 and TRBJ1-2; 9 bases align to TRBD1. The CDR3 length is 14 residues. The J segment lost 3 bases and the V segment lost 4 bases, leaving 3 bases of the junction unmatched. The germline V gene has CDR1 SEHNR and CDR2 FQNEAQ (reference sequence). The CDR3 here is CASSWTGAYYGYTF. Here the CDR3 DNA reads TGTGCCAGCAGCTGGACAGGGGCTTACTATGGCTACACCTTC.

Turning to this clone: At one end, the junction sequence differs from germline, possibly due to a read error. This sequence joins TRBV2 and TRBJ2-5; a weak D match, TRBD2 (8 bases). The CDR3 runs to 15 residues. Per germline, CDR1 SNHLY and CDR2 FYNNEI. The CDR3 DNA reads TGTTCCAGCGGGAGCGACCGGGACAGTCAAGAGACCCAGTACTTC. Amino acid sequence: CSSGSDRDSQETQYF.

The chain uses TRBV5-8 and TRBJ2-2, with D possibly being TRBD2 (6 bases). The CDR3 loop spans 17 amino acids. Germline CDR1 SGHTS, CDR2 YDEGEE. V was pared by 6 bases and J by 4 bases, with 22 bases between. For the CDR3, the DNA is TGTGCCAGCAATCTGGGTCTAAGGTCCGGGGGCACCGGGGAGCTGTTTTTT. This translates into CASNLGLRSGGTGELFF.

The chain recombines TRBV7-8 with TRBJ1-1, with D hard to call. Trimming pared 5 bases from V and 8 bases from J, leaving 15 bases between. The CDR3 spans 13 residues. The germline V gene has CDR1 SGHVS and CDR2 FQNEAQ. The CDR3 sequence is CASSRVHAEEAFF. CDR3 sequence (DNA): TGTGCCAGCAGCCGCGTACACGCGGAGGAAGCTTTCTTT.

CDR3 loop: CASSPLDRGGEQYF. CDR3 nucleotide sequence: TGTGCCAGCAGTCCCTTAGACAGGGGGGGAGAGCAGTACTTC. This chain connects TRBV27 to TRBJ2-7; TRBD1 matches 9 bases. V shed 5 bases, J shed 7 bases, and the junction held 9 bases outside the gene matches. Looked up from germline, CDR1 is MNHEY and CDR2 is SMNVEV (reference sequence). CDR3 length equals 14 residues.

This clone was counted between two and nine times. The chain joins TRBV5-4 to TRBJ2-2; tentative D call: TRBD2 (6 bases). Trimming took off 3 bases at V and 4 bases at J, with 13 bases between the two ends. This CDR3 region has 15 residues. Per the germline V gene, CDR1 is SGHNT and CDR2 is YYREEE (reference sequence). The CDR3 here is CASSSGLILTGELFF. Written as DNA, the CDR3 is TGTGCCAGCAGCTCGGGACTGATCCTCACCGGGGAGCTGTTTTTT.

The V gene is TRBV29-1, the J gene TRBJ2-1; 8 bases align to TRBD2. The V gene end was trimmed by 7 bases and the J gene end by 10 bases; junction bases not matched to a gene: 3. This CDR3 spans 10 amino acids. The germline V gene has CDR1 SQVTM and CDR2 ANQGSEA. CDR3 in DNA: TGCAGCGGACTAGCGAGGGAGCAGTTCTTC. As protein: CSGLAREQFF.

The chain couples TRBV5-5 to TRBJ1-3; 9 bases fit TRBD1. The ends lost 3 bases at V and 2 bases at J; junction bases unmatched: 3. CDR3 size: 15 residues. Looked up from germline, CDR1 is SGHKS and CDR2 is YYEKEE (reference sequence). The CDR3 is CASSWGQGAGNTIYF. CDR3 coding DNA: TGTGCCAGCAGCTGGGGACAGGGTGCTGGAAACACCATATATTTT.

The V and J genes are TRBV2 and TRBJ1-4; the D gene is possibly TRBD1 (5 bases). The germline V gene has CDR1 SNHLY and CDR2 FYNNEI. Deletions cut 6 bases from V and 7 bases from J, with 12 bases between. The CDR3 spans 13 residues. The CDR3 DNA reads as TGTGCCAGCAGGACAGAGGCGAGTGAAAAACTGTTTTTT. Amino acid sequence: CASRTEASEKLFF.

V and J are TRBV27 and TRBJ1-5; D remains unclear. The V gene's germline CDR1 is MNHEY and CDR2 SMNVEV (reference sequence). CDR3 length equals 12 residues. With 10 bases removed from V and 7 bases from J, the gap between germline ends came to 14 bases. CDR3: CAILHRGQPQHF. In DNA form, the CDR3 reads TGTGCCATCCTTCATCGAGGGCAGCCCCAGCATTTT.

This clone was seen a handful of times. The rearrangement joins TRBV19 to TRBJ2-3; 8 bases align to TRBD2. Germline values: CDR1 LNHDA, CDR2 SQIVND (reference sequence). The CDR3 extends over 15 amino acids. V gave up 5 bases and J gave up 4 bases; unmatched junction bases: 8. The CDR3 sequence: CASSFRSSGSDTQYF. The CDR3 nucleotides read TGTGCCAGTAGTTTCCGCTCTAGCGGGTCAGATACGCAGTATTTT.

The gene calls are TRBV2 and TRBJ2-5, with a possible D match to TRBD2 (6 bases). Between the trimmed V and J ends, which lost 5 bases and 5 bases, there was a span of 15 bases. Germline V gene lookup returns CDR1 SNHLY and CDR2 FYNNEI. The CDR3 sequence is 14 residues long. The CDR3 DNA follows: TGTGCCAGCAGTTGGGGCAGGGCGGGGGAGACCCAGTACTTC. As protein: CASSWGRAGETQYF.

CDR3 bases: TGTGCCAGCAGCTCCGCACAGGGGTCCGGTATTAGCAATCAGCCCCAGCATTTT. Protein sequence: CASSSAQGSGISNQPQHF. This sequence joins TRBV7-8 and TRBJ1-5; 7 bases fit TRBD1. The germline gives CDR1 SGHVS, CDR2 FQNEAQ. CDR3 length: 18 amino acids. Trimming at V came to 4 bases and at J to 0 bases, leaving 12 bases not matched to a gene.

The chain is built from TRBV27 and TRBJ2-3; D is possibly TRBD1 (5 bases). Germline values: CDR1 MNHEY, CDR2 SMNVEV (reference sequence). Trimming pared 0 bases from V and 3 bases from J, leaving 10 bases between. CDR3 length: 15 amino acids. CDR3 coding DNA: TGTGCCAGCAGTTTATCAACAGGTAGAACAGATACGCAGTATTTT. Translation gives CASSLSTGRTDTQYF.

The chain recombines TRBV19 with TRBJ2-7; 7 bases map to TRBD1. There are 15 residues in the CDR3. Per the germline V gene, CDR1 is LNHDA and CDR2 is SQIVND (reference sequence). V dropped 4 bases and J dropped 5; count of bases not matched to a gene: 11. CDR3 in DNA: TGTGCCAGTAGTAGCGAAAGGGGGCAAATCAACGAGCAGTACTTC. Translating gives CASSSERGQINEQYF.

V gene TRBV15 combines with J gene TRBJ2-2, with 9 bases matching TRBD1. The J segment lost 7 bases and the V segment lost 4 bases, leaving 10 bases of the junction unmatched. The CDR3 runs to 16 residues. Germline assignment: CDR1 LNHNV and CDR2 YYDKDF (reference sequence). DNA of the CDR3: TGTGCCACCAGCAACGGACAGGGGAAGTACGGCGGGGAGCTGTTTTTT. This encodes CATSNGQGKYGGELFF.

This sequence joins TRBV7-9 and TRBJ1-2, with D tentatively TRBD1 (5 bases). CDR3 length: 13 residues. Trimming cost V 6 bases and J 6 bases, with 14 bases left between them. Germline-derived CDR1 and CDR2 are SEHNR and FQNEAQ (reference sequence). CDR3 amino acids: CASRMDTWDGYTF. CDR3 coding DNA: TGTGCCAGCAGGATGGACACTTGGGATGGCTACACCTTC.

The chain combines TRBV28 with TRBJ2-7, with TRBD2 matching over 7 bases. This CDR3 contains 12 residues. V gave up 10 bases and J gave up 7 bases; unmatched junction bases: 10. The germline CDR1 and CDR2 sequences are MDHEN and SYDVKM. Here the CDR3 reads CATGLLPREQYF. The CDR3 DNA is TGTGCCACGGGACTACTCCCGAGGGAGCAGTACTTC.

The chain links TRBV29-1 to TRBJ2-3, with 8 bases aligning to TRBD1. This CDR3 region has 13 residues. The V segment lost 4 bases and the J segment 5 bases; nucleotides outside the gene matches: 5. Per germline, CDR1 SQVTM and CDR2 ANQGSEA. The CDR3: CSVAGQVLDTQYF. The CDR3 DNA reads as TGCAGCGTTGCGGGACAGGTGTTAGATACGCAGTATTTT.

The chain couples TRBV19 to TRBJ1-2, with a tentative D call TRBD1 (6 bases). Germline V gene sequence: CDR1 LNHDA, CDR2 SQIVND (reference sequence). The CDR3 runs 15 residues. The V end lost 0 bases, the J end lost 4 bases, and 12 bases lay between the germline ends. This chain's CDR3 is CASSIDLTGSYGYTF. In DNA form, the CDR3 reads TGTGCCAGTAGTATAGATCTCACAGGGAGCTATGGCTACACCTTC.

J is TRBJ2-5 and V is TRBV25-1, with unresolved D. V was shortened by 1 base and J by 0 bases, with 12 bases between the two germline ends. The CDR3 is 16 amino acids. In germline, CDR1 is MGHDK, CDR2 SYGVNS. The CDR3 spells CASSELSQMYQETQYF. As DNA, the CDR3 is TGTGCCAGCAGTGAATTATCTCAGATGTACCAAGAGACCCAGTACTTC.

The V call is TRBV7-2, the J call TRBJ1-2; 7 nucleotides agree with TRBD1. Trimming at V came to 5 bases and at J to 2 bases, leaving 2 bases not matched to a gene. The CDR3 contains 13 residues. Germline lookup yields CDR1 SGHTA and CDR2 FQGNSA. DNA for the CDR3: TGTGCCAGCAGCCGACAGGGCAACTATGGCTACACCTTC. Protein sequence: CASSRQGNYGYTF.

Here the CDR3 reads CASSLAFAGNSPLHF. CDR3 bases: TGTGCCAGCAGCTTAGCGTTCGCCGGGAATTCACCCCTCCACTTT. The V and J genes are TRBV7-6 and TRBJ1-6; D not certain. CDR1 and CDR2 (germline): SGHVS, FNYEAQ. CDR3 length: 15 amino acids. Trimming stripped 0 bases from V and 7 bases from J, with 10 bases between.